This T cell receptor (beta chain) is drawn from a study of cytomegalovirus exposure and HLA in healthy donors. Study overall: From some 190 million T cells, an earlier analysis saw 100 million to 140 million unique TCR beta sequences.

Findings and caveats of the study: The authors enumerated 150 to 200 TCR beta chains as linked to cytomegalovirus. In a later analysis, approximately 15,000 TCR beta sequences were associated with HLA alleles at 0.05 false discovery rate. Analysis was carried out at a later point, and it linked a missense DCLRE1C variant to TCR beta V- and J-gene trimming.

Germline V lookup: CDR1 MNHEY, CDR2 SMNVEV (reference sequence). This CDR3 contains 12 residues. V was pared by 6 bases and J by 3 bases, with 7 bases between. Primers included in the PCR were 60 Vbeta and 13 Jbeta primers. The repertoire was sequenced with immunoSEQ multiplex PCR; TCRdb's copy has only in-frame clones and lacks some. This sample has around 67,000 clones, with 65% to 70% found just once. Of note for this clone: Its matching antigen is unknown.

The rearrangement uses TRBV27 and TRBJ2-3; tentative D call: TRBD1 (6 bases). The clonotype originates from a woman under 40 in good health and CMV-seronegative. Sequencing input: PBMCs. The CDR3 protein is CASRTGTDTQYF. DNA of the CDR3: TGTGCCAGCAGGACAGGAACAGATACGCAGTATTTT.